The next 22 T cell receptor beta chains were all read from a single sample in a study of blood T cell repertoires in COVID-19. The method was immunoSEQ multiplex PCR; TCRdb's version includes in-frame clones alone and lacks a portion of them. Among some 48,000 clones listed, approximately 85% were seen once. The sequenced sample consisted of peripheral blood. All receptors come from a human donor with acute or convalescent COVID-19. The donor label of this sample is uncertain.

The V call is TRBV7-2, the J call TRBJ1-1, with D tentatively TRBD1 (6 bases). V shed 5 bases and J shed 3 bases, with 10 bases lying between them. The CDR3 totals 13 residues. Germline V gene data show CDR1 as SGHTA and CDR2 as FQGNSA. Written as DNA, the CDR3 is TGTGCCAGCAGCCGATCAGGGGACACTGAAGCTTTCTTT. It codes for CASSRSGDTEAFF.

The genes are TRBV9 and TRBJ2-1, with 10 nucleotides matching TRBD2. With V trimmed by 1 base and J by 7 bases, 8 bases remained unmatched. Looked up from germline, CDR1 is SGDLS and CDR2 is YYNGEE. The CDR3 extends over 16 amino acids. The CDR3 coding sequence is TGTGCCAGCAGCGTACAGAGCGGGAGGGCCTCGAATGAGCAGTTCTTC. It is translated as CASSVQSGRASNEQFF.

This rearrangement joins TRBV28 to TRBJ2-1; a weak D match, TRBD1 (6 bases). V shed 5 bases and J shed 6 bases, with 14 bases lying between them. Germline V CDR1 and CDR2: MDHEN, SYDVKM. There are 14 residues in the CDR3. CDR3 protein: CASSVYGQINEQFF. The DNA for the CDR3 is TGTGCCAGCAGTGTATATGGACAGATCAATGAGCAGTTCTTC.

The chain carries TRBV30 and TRBJ1-1; D is unresolved. The CDR3 runs 12 residues. The germline gives CDR1 GTSNPN, CDR2 SVGIG (reference sequence). V lost 0 bases, J lost 4 bases, and 6 bases lay in between. This CDR3 reads CAWSVPGTEAFF. The CDR3 DNA follows: TGTGCCTGGAGTGTCCCGGGCACTGAAGCTTTCTTT.

The chain carries TRBV10-3 and TRBJ2-1; D not certain. V shed 9 bases and J shed 6 bases, with 9 bases lying between them. CDR3 size: 11 residues. Per the germline V gene, CDR1 is ENHRY and CDR2 is SYGVKD. CDR3 sequence: CAMRERNEQFF. The CDR3 DNA reads TGTGCCATGCGAGAGCGCAATGAGCAGTTCTTC.

The rearrangement links TRBV9 to TRBJ2-3, with 7 bases that match TRBD2. The V and J ends lost 1 base and 6 bases, in that order; junction bases with no gene match: 17. The CDR3 consists of 18 residues. Germline V gene data show CDR1 as SGDLS and CDR2 as YYNGEE. DNA of the CDR3: TGTGCCAGCAGCGTAAGCCCGAGTTTTCCGGGAGGCAGGGATACGCAGTATTTT. Translating gives CASSVSPSFPGGRDTQYF.

The chain joins TRBV7-3 to TRBJ2-3; 8 nucleotides align to TRBD1. This CDR3 contains 13 residues. Germline V gene lookup returns CDR1 SGHTA and CDR2 FQGTGA. V lost 2 bases and J lost 11; bases outside the gene matches: 6. The CDR3 sequence: CASSLGAGGGQYF. In DNA form, the CDR3 reads TGTGCCAGCAGCTTAGGGGCAGGGGGCGGGCAGTATTTT.

V and J are TRBV11-2 and TRBJ2-2; 13 bases line up with TRBD2. V trimming: 6 bases; J trimming: 0 bases; junction bases outside the gene matches: 10. This CDR3 region has 19 residues. Looked up from germline, CDR1 is SGHAT and CDR2 is FQNNGV. CDR3 amino acids: CASSSRTSGGYANTGELFF. The CDR3 DNA is TGTGCCAGCAGTTCGCGGACTAGCGGGGGTTACGCGAACACCGGGGAGCTGTTTTTT.

In this sample, this clone turned up once. V usage is TRBV3-1 (or the pseudogene TRBV3-2) and J usage is TRBJ2-3; TRBD2 agrees at 7 bases. The CDR3 runs 15 residues. In germline, CDR1 is LGHDT, CDR2 YNNKEL (reference sequence). Trimming cost V 0 bases and J 7 bases; bases outside gene matches: 7. The CDR3, as DNA: TGTGCCAGCAGCCAAGATCGGGCTAGCGGCAATACGCAGTATTTT. It codes for CASSQDRASGNTQYF.

This clone occurred a few times. The chain employs TRBV28 and TRBJ2-1, with 10 bases lining up with TRBD2. This CDR3 region has 14 residues. In germline, CDR1 is MDHEN, CDR2 SYDVKM. J lost 5 bases, V lost 6 bases, and 4 bases had no gene match. The DNA for the CDR3 is TGTGCCAGCAGAATTAGCGGGAGGAACAATGAGCAGTTCTTC. The encoded protein is CASRISGRNNEQFF.

This sequence joins TRBV19 and TRBJ1-5, with D possibly being TRBD1 (5 bases). Deletions cut 5 bases from V and 3 bases from J, with 14 bases between. Germline V lookup: CDR1 LNHDA, CDR2 SQIVND (reference sequence). The CDR3 runs 15 residues. The CDR3 DNA reads as TGTGCCAGTAGTGCAGGGAAGGGGTTCAATCAGCCCCAGCATTTT. Its translation: CASSAGKGFNQPQHF.

V usage is TRBV5-6 and J usage is TRBJ2-7; perhaps TRBD1 as D (6 bases). This CDR3 contains 13 residues. V shed 2 bases and J shed 3 bases, with 9 bases lying between them. From germline, CDR1 is SGHDT and CDR2 YYEEEE. The DNA of the CDR3 is TGTGCCAGCAGCTTCGGACAGAACTACGAGCAGTACTTC. Amino acid sequence: CASSFGQNYEQYF.

The V gene is TRBV21-1, the J gene TRBJ2-6; TRBD2, as called in the table, went unchecked against the DNA. TRBV21-1 is a listed pseudogene. The CDR3 covers 18 residues. In DNA form, the CDR3 reads TGTGCCAGCAGCAAGTCAGCGGGAAAGGGGGCTGGGGCCAACGTCCTGACTTTC. It encodes CASSKSAGKGAGANVLTF.

This chain joins TRBV19 and TRBJ1-5; D not certain. Trimming pared 3 bases from V and 2 bases from J, leaving 8 bases between. The CDR3 consists of 14 residues. CDR1 and CDR2 from the germline V gene are LNHDA and SQIVND (reference sequence). CDR3 protein: CASSIPGGNQPQHF. For the CDR3, the DNA is TGTGCCAGTAGTATCCCGGGTGGCAATCAGCCCCAGCATTTT.

This chain joins TRBV11-1 and TRBJ2-5; 14 bases align to TRBD2. This CDR3 is built from 15 residues. Losses at the gene ends were 4 bases for V and 9 bases for J; bases not matched to a gene: 7. Germline CDR1 is SGHAT and CDR2 is FQDESV (reference sequence). For the CDR3, the DNA is TGTGCCAGCAGCTCTGGACTAGCGGGGGGCGATGCCCAGTACTTC. Its translation: CASSSGLAGGDAQYF.

The chain combines TRBV29-1 with TRBJ1-2; the D gene is possibly TRBD1 (6 bases). Germline CDR1 SQVTM, CDR2 ANQGSEA. This CDR3 has 11 residues. V was cut by 4 bases and J by 8 bases, with 11 bases left in between. The CDR3 sequence is CSVASGEGYTF. DNA for the CDR3: TGCAGCGTTGCTTCAGGGGAAGGCTACACCTTC.

J is TRBJ1-1 and V is TRBV2; tentative D call: TRBD1 (6 bases). The CDR3 has 13 residues. V lost 7 bases and J 0 bases, leaving 9 bases between the germline ends. CDR1 and CDR2 from the germline V gene are SNHLY and FYNNEI. The CDR3 reads CASKGQLNTEAFF. The DNA of the CDR3 is TGTGCCAGCAAAGGACAGCTGAACACTGAAGCTTTCTTT.

The gene calls are TRBV25-1 and TRBJ1-4; D not resolved. This CDR3 comprises 15 residues. Trimming stripped 0 bases from V and 4 bases from J, with 9 bases between. The germline gives CDR1 MGHDK, CDR2 SYGVNS. This chain's CDR3 is CASSEYTSDNEKLFF. CDR3 DNA: TGTGCCAGCAGTGAATATACCAGTGATAATGAAAAACTGTTTTTT.

J is TRBJ2-5 and V is TRBV7-3, with D tentatively TRBD1 (6 bases). The CDR3 sequence is 16 residues long. The germline V gene encodes CDR1 SGHTA and CDR2 FQGTGA. Trimming removed 0 bases at V and 4 bases at J, with 15 bases between. CDR3: CASSLTSGAGGETQYF. The CDR3 DNA is TGTGCCAGCAGCTTAACGTCAGGGGCTGGGGGAGAGACCCAGTACTTC.

J is TRBJ2-7 and V is TRBV4-2, with 9 bases that match TRBD2. Germline-derived CDR1 and CDR2 are LGHNA and YNFKEQ. V shed 2 bases and J 2 bases; nucleotides not matched to a gene: 4. The CDR3 spans 15 residues. The CDR3 loop is CASSQSSGEPYEQYF. CDR3 sequence (DNA): TGTGCCAGCAGCCAATCTAGCGGGGAGCCCTACGAGCAGTACTTC.

This rearrangement joins TRBV29-1 to TRBJ2-1; TRBD1 matches at 8 bases. This CDR3 is 11 amino acids long. V lost 7 bases, J lost 4 bases, and 0 bases stayed unmatched. The germline V gene has CDR1 SQVTM and CDR2 ANQGSEA. The CDR3 loop reads CSGDRYNEQFF. Written as DNA, the CDR3 is TGCAGCGGGGACAGGTACAATGAGCAGTTCTTC.

This rearrangement joins TRBV6-2 or TRBV6-3 to TRBJ1-5; D might be TRBD1 (6 bases). The V gene's germline CDR1 is MNHEY and CDR2 SVGEGT. V gave up 4 bases and J gave up 8 bases, with 12 bases separating them. There are 13 residues in the CDR3. CDR3 residues: CASSFTGREPQHF. CDR3 nucleotide sequence: TGTGCCAGCAGTTTTACAGGGAGGGAGCCCCAGCATTTT.